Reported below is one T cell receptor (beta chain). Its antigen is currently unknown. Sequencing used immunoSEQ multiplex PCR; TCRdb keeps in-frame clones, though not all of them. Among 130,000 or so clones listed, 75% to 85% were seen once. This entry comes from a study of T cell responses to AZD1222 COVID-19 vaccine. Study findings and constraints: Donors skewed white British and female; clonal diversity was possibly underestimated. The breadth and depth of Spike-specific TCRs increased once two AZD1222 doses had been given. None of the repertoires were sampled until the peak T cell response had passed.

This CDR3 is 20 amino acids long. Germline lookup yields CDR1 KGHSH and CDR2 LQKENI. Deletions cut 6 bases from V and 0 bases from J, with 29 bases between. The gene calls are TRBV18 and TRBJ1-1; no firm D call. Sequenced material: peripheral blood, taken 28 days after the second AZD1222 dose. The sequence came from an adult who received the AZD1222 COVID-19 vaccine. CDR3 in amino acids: CASSLTQPLRAPQLNTEAFF. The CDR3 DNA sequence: TGTGCCAGCTCCCTAACCCAGCCGCTTAGGGCCCCTCAACTGAACACTGAAGCTTTCTTT.